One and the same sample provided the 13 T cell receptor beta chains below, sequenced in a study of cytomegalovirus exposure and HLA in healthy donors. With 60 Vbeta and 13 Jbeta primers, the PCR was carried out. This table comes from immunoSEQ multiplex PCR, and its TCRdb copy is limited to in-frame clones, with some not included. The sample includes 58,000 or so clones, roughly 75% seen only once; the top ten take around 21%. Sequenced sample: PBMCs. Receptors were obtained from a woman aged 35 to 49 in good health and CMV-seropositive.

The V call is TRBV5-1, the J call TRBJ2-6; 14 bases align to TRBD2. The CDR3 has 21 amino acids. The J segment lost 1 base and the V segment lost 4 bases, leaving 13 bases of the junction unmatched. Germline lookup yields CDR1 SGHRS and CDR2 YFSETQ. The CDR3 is CASSLGGTSGGPGSGANVLTF. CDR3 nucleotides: TGCGCCAGCAGCCTGGGAGGGACTAGCGGGGGTCCAGGGTCTGGGGCCAACGTCCTGACTTTC.

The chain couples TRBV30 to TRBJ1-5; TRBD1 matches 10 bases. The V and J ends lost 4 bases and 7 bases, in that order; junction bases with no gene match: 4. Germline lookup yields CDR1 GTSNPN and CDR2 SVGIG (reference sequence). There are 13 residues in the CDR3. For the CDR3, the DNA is TGTGCCTGGAAGGGACAGGGGCCCCAGCCCCAGCATTTT. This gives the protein CAWKGQGPQPQHF. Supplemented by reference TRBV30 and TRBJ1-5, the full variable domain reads SQTIHQWPATLVQPVGSPLSLECTVEGTSNPNLYWYRQAAGRGLQLLFYSVGIGQISSEVPQNLSASRPQDRQFILSSKKLLLSDSGFYLCAWKGQGPQPQHFGDGTRLSIL.

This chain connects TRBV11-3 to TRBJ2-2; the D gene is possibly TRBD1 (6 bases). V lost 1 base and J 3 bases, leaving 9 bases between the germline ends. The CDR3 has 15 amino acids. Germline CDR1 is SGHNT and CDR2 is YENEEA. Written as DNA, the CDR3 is TGTGCCAGCAGCTTAGGGGGGCGCGACACCGGGGAGCTGTTTTTT. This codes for CASSLGGRDTGELFF.

Here the CDR3 DNA reads TGTGCCAGTTCCCAGGGTCTAGTCGCCACTGAAGCTTTCTTT. This encodes CASSQGLVATEAFF. V usage is TRBV6-1 and J usage is TRBJ1-1, with D perhaps TRBD1 (5 bases). The CDR3 is 14 amino acids. Looked up from germline, CDR1 is MNHNS and CDR2 is SASEGT. V was pared by 9 bases and J by 4 bases, with 18 bases between.

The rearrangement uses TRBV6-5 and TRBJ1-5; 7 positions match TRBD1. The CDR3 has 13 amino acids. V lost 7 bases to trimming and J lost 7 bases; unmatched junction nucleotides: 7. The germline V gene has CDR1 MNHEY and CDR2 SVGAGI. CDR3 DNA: TGTGCCAGCACCCGACAGGGAGGCCAGCCCCAGCATTTT. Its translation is CASTRQGGQPQHF.

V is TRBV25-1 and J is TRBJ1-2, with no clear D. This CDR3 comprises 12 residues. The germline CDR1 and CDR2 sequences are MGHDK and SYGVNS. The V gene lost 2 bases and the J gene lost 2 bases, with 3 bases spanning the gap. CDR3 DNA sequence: TGTGCCAGCAGTGAACAGAACTATGGCTACACCTTC. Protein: CASSEQNYGYTF.

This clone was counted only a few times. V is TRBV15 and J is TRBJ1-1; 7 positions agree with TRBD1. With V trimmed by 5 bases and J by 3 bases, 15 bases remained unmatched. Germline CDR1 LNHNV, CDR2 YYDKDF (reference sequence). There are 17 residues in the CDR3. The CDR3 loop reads CATSRPGRGPMDTEAFF. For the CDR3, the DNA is TGTGCCACCAGCCGCCCAGGAAGGGGGCCTATGGACACTGAAGCTTTCTTT.

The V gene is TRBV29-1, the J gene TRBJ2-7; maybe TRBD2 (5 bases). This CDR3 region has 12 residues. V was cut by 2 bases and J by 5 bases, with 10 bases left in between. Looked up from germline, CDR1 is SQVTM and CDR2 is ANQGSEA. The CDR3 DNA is TGCAGCGTTGAAACCGGGATCCACGAGCAGTACTTC. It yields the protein CSVETGIHEQYF.

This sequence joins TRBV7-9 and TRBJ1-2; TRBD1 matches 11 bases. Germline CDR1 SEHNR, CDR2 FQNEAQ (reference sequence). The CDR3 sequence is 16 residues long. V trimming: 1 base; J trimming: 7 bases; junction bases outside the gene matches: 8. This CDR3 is CASSLGGQGAVSGYTF. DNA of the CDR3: TGTGCCAGCAGCTTAGGTGGACAGGGGGCCGTTAGTGGCTACACCTTC.

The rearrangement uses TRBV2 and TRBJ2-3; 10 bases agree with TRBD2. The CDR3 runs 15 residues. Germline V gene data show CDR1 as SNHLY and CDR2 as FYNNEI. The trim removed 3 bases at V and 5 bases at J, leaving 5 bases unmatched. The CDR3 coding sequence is TGTGCCAGCAGTGACAGCGGGGGGGATAAAGATACGCAGTATTTT. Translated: CASSDSGGDKDTQYF.

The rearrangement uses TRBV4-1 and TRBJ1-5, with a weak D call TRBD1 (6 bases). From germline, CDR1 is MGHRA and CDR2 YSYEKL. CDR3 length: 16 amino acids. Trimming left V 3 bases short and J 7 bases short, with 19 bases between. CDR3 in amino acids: CASSQMNSGGRQPQHF. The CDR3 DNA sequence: TGCGCCAGCAGCCAGATGAACTCGGGGGGCAGACAGCCCCAGCATTTT.

CDR3 DNA: TGCGCCAGCAGCTTGCTTCGCCCCGTAGCGGGGGGGACAGATACGCAGTATTTT. This gives the protein CASSLLRPVAGGTDTQYF. The J gene is TRBJ2-3, the V gene TRBV5-1; 11 bases are a match to TRBD2. V trimming: 1 base; J trimming: 3 bases; junction bases outside the gene matches: 10. CDR3 length equals 18 residues. From germline, CDR1 is SGHRS and CDR2 YFSETQ.

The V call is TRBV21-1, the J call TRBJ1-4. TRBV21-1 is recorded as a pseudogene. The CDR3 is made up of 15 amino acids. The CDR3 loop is CASSSRYGLNEKLFF. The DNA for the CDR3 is TGTGCCAGCAGCAGCCGGTACGGGTTAAATGAAAAACTGTTTTTT.